This is a list of T cell receptor beta chains from one sample in a study of beta chain features in type 1 diabetes. TCRdb's table, derived via immunoSEQ multiplex PCR, lists solely in-frame clones and lacks some. Counted here are roughly 130,000 clones, about a sixth occurring once; the ten biggest clones make up approximately 2.3%. What was sequenced was central memory CD4+ T cells from blood. These receptor sequences come from a man under 40 with type 1 diabetes. Each CDR3 is given with its conserved first and last residue. D genes are given only for firm matches. A clone size is listed for some rows: how often the clone was seen (once, few, many), or a class if it is expanded.

clone size	V gene	J gene	D gene	CDR3 DNA	CDR3 protein
few	TRBV19	TRBJ2-4	-	TGTGCCAGTAGTATTCAAGGGACCAAAAACATTCAGTACTTC	CASSIQGTKNIQYF
many	TRBV7-9	TRBJ2-1	-	TGTGCCAGCAGCTTACCGCTAGGCTCCTACAATGAGCAGTTCTTC	CASSLPLGSYNEQFF
-	TRBV2	TRBJ2-5	TRBD2	TGTGCCAGCTCCTCCGGGACTAGCGGGAGCCAAGAGACCCAGTACTTC	CASSSGTSGSQETQYF
-	TRBV7-2	TRBJ2-7	-	TGTGCCAGCAGCTTAAGCCCTCGAAGCTCCTACGAGCAGTACTTC	CASSLSPRSSYEQYF
many	TRBV30	TRBJ2-2	TRBD2	TGTGCCTGGAACAGCGGGGGCTACACCGGGGAGCTGTTTTTT	CAWNSGGYTGELFF
-	TRBV7-2	TRBJ2-7	-	TGTGCCAGCAGCTTACTGGGTGCCCTATCCTACGAGCAGTACTTC	CASSLLGALSYEQYF
few	TRBV29-1	TRBJ2-3	-	TGCAGCTACTTATATGTCCAGGGAGGAGATACGCAGTATTTT	CSYLYVQGGDTQYF
-	TRBV7-8	TRBJ2-5	-	TGTGCCAGCAGCATTAGAAGTCTAGGGGGAATTGAGACCCAGTACTTC	CASSIRSLGGIETQYF
-	TRBV7-2	TRBJ2-3	-	TGTGCCAGCAGCTTAGACCGGGGGCCTAGAGATACGCAGTATTTT	CASSLDRGPRDTQYF
few	TRBV4-2	TRBJ2-6	-	TGTGCCAGCAGCCAAGTCGGGACTGGGAGATCTGGGGCCAACGTCCTGACTTTC	CASSQVGTGRSGANVLTF